The 13 T cell receptor beta chains in this list originate from one sample, sequenced in a study of a mutant IDH1 vaccine in newly diagnosed glioma. The sample's time point: week 47, end of study. In the vaccine, a single dose held 300 ug of the mutant IDH1 20-mer peptide, along with topical imiquimod. Assay: immunoSEQ multiplex PCR; the TCRdb copy retains only in-frame clones and omits some. The sample consists of about 56,000 clones, over 70% of them appearing once. Their cognate antigens are unknown. The material was PBMCs, obtained from a glioma patient whose treatment included an IDH1 peptide vaccine. These receptors were taken from a man in his forties or fifties with glioma.

The sample holds a few counts of this clone. This sequence joins TRBV27 and TRBJ2-7; 9 bases agree with TRBD1. CDR1 and CDR2 (germline): MNHEY, SMNVEV (reference sequence). The CDR3 has 14 residues. V lost 7 bases, J lost 2 bases, and 6 bases stayed unmatched. CDR3 DNA sequence: TGTGCCAGCAAGCACAGGGGGCCCCCCTACGAGCAGTACTTC. As protein: CASKHRGPPYEQYF.

The chain recombines TRBV6-5 with TRBJ1-3, with D maybe TRBD1 (5 bases). The CDR3 runs 15 residues. V was pared by 6 bases and J by 4 bases, with 16 bases between. CDR1 is MNHEY and CDR2 is SVGAGI in the germline V gene. The CDR3 is CASSPTVGAGNTIYF. DNA for the CDR3: TGTGCCAGCAGCCCGACGGTTGGGGCGGGAAACACCATATATTTT.

This rearrangement joins TRBV6-6 to TRBJ1-5; no definite D call. The germline gives CDR1 MNHNY, CDR2 SVGAGI (reference sequence). Deletions cut 2 bases from V and 6 bases from J, with 17 bases between. This CDR3 is built from 16 residues. The CDR3 DNA follows: TGTGCCAGCAGTTACCAACTGCGGGGATCGCGTCAGCCCCAGCATTTT. Amino acids: CASSYQLRGSRQPQHF.

The gene calls are TRBV4-3 and TRBJ1-2, with D unresolved. The CDR3 loop spans 15 amino acids. V was shortened by 2 bases and J by 4 bases, with 14 bases between the two germline ends. The germline V gene encodes CDR1 LGHNA and CDR2 YSLEER. CDR3 residues: CASSQLTAVSYGYTF. CDR3 bases: TGCGCCAGCAGCCAATTGACGGCGGTTAGCTATGGCTACACCTTC.

V and J are TRBV7-9 and TRBJ2-7, with unresolved D. CDR1 SEHNR and CDR2 FQNEAQ come from the germline V gene (reference sequence). Trimming took off 5 bases at V and 3 bases at J, with 17 bases between the two ends. CDR3 length equals 15 residues. The CDR3 spells CASSPGQALGYEQYF. CDR3 DNA: TGTGCCAGCAGCCCCGGGCAGGCCCTCGGCTACGAGCAGTACTTC.

This chain uses TRBV29-1 with TRBJ1-2; no clear D gene. Germline V lookup: CDR1 SQVTM, CDR2 ANQGSEA. V was trimmed by 6 bases and J by 6 bases, leaving 26 bases between them. CDR3 length: 16 amino acids. The CDR3 DNA is TGCAGCGTCGTGTCTCGGAGGAGTAGGGAACTAAATGGCTACACCTTC. Its translation is CSVVSRRSRELNGYTF.

The J gene is TRBJ1-6, the V gene TRBV5-4; the D gene is possibly TRBD1 (6 bases). The CDR3 runs 15 residues. Per germline, CDR1 SGHNT and CDR2 YYREEE (reference sequence). The V end lost 3 bases, the J end lost 2 bases, and 9 bases lay between the germline ends. CDR3 sequence: CASSSQGTYNSPLHF. The CDR3, as DNA: TGTGCCAGCAGCTCGCAGGGGACCTATAATTCACCCCTCCACTTT.

The chain is built from TRBV4-1 and TRBJ1-4; TRBD1 matches 7 bases. CDR1 MGHRA and CDR2 YSYEKL come from the germline V gene. The junction had 9 bases not matched to a gene; V was cut back by 1 base and J by 10 bases. This CDR3 region has 15 residues. This CDR3 reads CASSQVKEGAGKLFF. As DNA, the CDR3 is TGCGCCAGCAGCCAAGTAAAGGAGGGGGCAGGAAAACTGTTTTTT.

The J gene is TRBJ1-6, the V gene TRBV25-1; 9 bases are shared with TRBD1. V lost 3 bases and J lost 10; bases outside the gene matches: 7. The germline CDR1 and CDR2 sequences are MGHDK and SYGVNS. The CDR3 extends over 15 amino acids. In nucleotides, the CDR3 is TGTGCCAGCAGTGACGAAGGGACAGGGAACTCACCCCTCCACTTT. Protein: CASSDEGTGNSPLHF.

V gene TRBV27 combines with J gene TRBJ2-1; 7 positions agree with TRBD2. CDR3 length: 15 residues. CDR1 and CDR2 (germline): MNHEY, SMNVEV (reference sequence). V was pared by 6 bases and J by 10 bases, with 15 bases of the junction left unmatched. CDR3 region: CASSVDSGAGREQFF. The CDR3 DNA sequence: TGTGCCAGCAGCGTTGACAGTGGGGCCGGGAGGGAGCAGTTCTTC.

On this clone itself: The sample has other DNA sequences that encode this CDR3 too. The chain couples TRBV29-1 to TRBJ1-1; D uncertain. Germline CDR1 reads SQVTM; CDR2 reads ANQGSEA. CDR3 length: 11 residues. V lost 3 bases and J 2 bases, leaving 4 bases between the germline ends. CDR3 residues: CSVEGNTEAFF. The DNA for the CDR3 is TGCAGCGTTGAGGGAAACACTGAAGCTTTCTTT.

This chain joins TRBV6-5 and TRBJ2-7; 9 bases map to TRBD2. Unmatched junction bases numbered 9, after V lost 6 bases and J lost 3 bases. Looked up from germline, CDR1 is MNHEY and CDR2 is SVGAGI. CDR3 length: 15 residues. This chain's CDR3 is CASRTSSGAVYEQYF. The CDR3 DNA follows: TGTGCCAGCAGGACCTCTAGCGGGGCCGTCTACGAGCAGTACTTC.

This sequence joins TRBV4-3 and TRBJ2-7, with D possibly being TRBD1 (6 bases). The CDR3 loop spans 13 amino acids. V lost 1 base and J lost 2, with 6 bases in between. Per the germline V gene, CDR1 is LGHNA and CDR2 is YSLEER. The chain's CDR3 is CASSQGQAYEQYF. CDR3 nucleotide sequence: TGCGCCAGCAGCCAAGGACAGGCCTACGAGCAGTACTTC.